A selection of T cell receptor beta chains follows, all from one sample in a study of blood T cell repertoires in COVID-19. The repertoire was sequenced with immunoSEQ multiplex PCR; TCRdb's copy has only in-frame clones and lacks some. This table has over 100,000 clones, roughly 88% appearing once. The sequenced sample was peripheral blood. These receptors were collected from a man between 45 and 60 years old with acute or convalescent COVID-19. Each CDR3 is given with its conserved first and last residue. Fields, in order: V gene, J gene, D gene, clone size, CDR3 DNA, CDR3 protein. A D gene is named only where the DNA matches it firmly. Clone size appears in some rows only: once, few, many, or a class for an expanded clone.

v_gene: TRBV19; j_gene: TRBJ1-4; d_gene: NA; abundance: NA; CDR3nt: TGTGCCAGTAGTCTCCACGGGACAAGTGCAACTAATGAAAAACTGTTTTTT; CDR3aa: CASSLHGTSATNEKLFF
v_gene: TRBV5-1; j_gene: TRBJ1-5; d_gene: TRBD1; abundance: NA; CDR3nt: TGCGCCAGCAGCTTGGGCGGGACAGGGAGCAATCAGCCCCAGCATTTT; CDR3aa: CASSLGGTGSNQPQHF
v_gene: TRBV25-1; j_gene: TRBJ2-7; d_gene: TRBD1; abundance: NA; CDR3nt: TGTGCCAGCAGTGAATCGACAGGGGTACCTAAAGAGCAGTACTTC; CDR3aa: CASSESTGVPKEQYF
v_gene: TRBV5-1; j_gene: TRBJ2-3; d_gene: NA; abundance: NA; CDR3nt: TGCGCCAGCAGCTTACTCGGGAATTCAGCAGATACGCAGTATTTT; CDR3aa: CASSLLGNSADTQYF
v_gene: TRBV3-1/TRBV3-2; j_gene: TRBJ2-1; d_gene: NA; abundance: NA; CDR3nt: TGTGCCAGCAGCCTCACCCCGCGGACTTGGGGGCAGTTCTTC; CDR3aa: CASSLTPRTWGQFF
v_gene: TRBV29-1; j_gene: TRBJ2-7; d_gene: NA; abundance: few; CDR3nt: TGCAGCGTAGTCGGGGTTCGTGGCTCCTACGAGCAGTACTTC; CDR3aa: CSVVGVRGSYEQYF
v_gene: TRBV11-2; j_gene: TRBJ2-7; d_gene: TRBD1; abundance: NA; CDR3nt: TGTGCCAGCAGCCGCACAGGGGTCGAGCAGTACTTC; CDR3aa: CASSRTGVEQYF
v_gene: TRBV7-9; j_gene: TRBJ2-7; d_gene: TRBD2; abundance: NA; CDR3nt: TGTGCCAGCAGCGCATCAGCGGGAGGGCCGGGATACGAGCAGTACTTC; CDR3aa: CASSASAGGPGYEQYF
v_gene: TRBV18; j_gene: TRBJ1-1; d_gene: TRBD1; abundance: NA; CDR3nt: TGTGCCAGCTCACCACGGGGACAGGGGTCGTTGATGAACACTGAAGCTTTCTTT; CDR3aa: CASSPRGQGSLMNTEAFF
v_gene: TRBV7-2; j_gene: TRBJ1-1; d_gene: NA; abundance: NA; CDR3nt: TGTGCCAGCAGCTTTTTTGACCTAGCTGAAGCTTTCTTT; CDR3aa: CASSFFDLAEAFF
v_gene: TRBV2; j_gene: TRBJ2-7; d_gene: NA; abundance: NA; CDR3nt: TGTGCCAGCAAAACAGAGTTCTCCTACGAGCAGTACTTC; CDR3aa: CASKTEFSYEQYF
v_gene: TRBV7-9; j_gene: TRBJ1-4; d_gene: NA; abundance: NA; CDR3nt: TGTGCCAGCAGCCCCCTTACCGGCAGGGGCCATTATAGAAGTGAAAAACTGTTTTTT; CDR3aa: CASSPLTGRGHYRSEKLFF
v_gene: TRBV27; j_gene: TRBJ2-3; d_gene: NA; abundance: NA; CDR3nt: TGTGCCAGCAGTTTATCTCGGACTGCCATCGATACGCAGTATTTT; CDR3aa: CASSLSRTAIDTQYF
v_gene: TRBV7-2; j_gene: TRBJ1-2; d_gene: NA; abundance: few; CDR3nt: TGTGCCAGCAGTTCTACAGGGCTTGGCTACACCTTC; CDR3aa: CASSSTGLGYTF
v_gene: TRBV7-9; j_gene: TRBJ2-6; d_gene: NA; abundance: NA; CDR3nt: TGTGCCAGCAGCTTAACAGGGTCCAACGTCCTGACTTTC; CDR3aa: CASSLTGSNVLTF
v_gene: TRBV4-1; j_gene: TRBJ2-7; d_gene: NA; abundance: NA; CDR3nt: TGCGCCAGCAGCCTCAGTGGTAATAGCGGACCCTACGAGCAGTACTTC; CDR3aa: CASSLSGNSGPYEQYF
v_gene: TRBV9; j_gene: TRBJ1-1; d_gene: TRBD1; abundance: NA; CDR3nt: TGTGCCAGCAGCGTAGGGACAGGGTCTGAAGCTTTCTTT; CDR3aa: CASSVGTGSEAFF
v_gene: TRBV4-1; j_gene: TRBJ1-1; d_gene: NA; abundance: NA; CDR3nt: TGCGCCAGCAGCCAAGCGGGAACAGGGAGGGACACTGAAGCTTTCTTT; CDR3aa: CASSQAGTGRDTEAFF
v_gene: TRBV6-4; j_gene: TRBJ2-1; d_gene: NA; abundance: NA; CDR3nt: TGTGCCAGCAGTGAAAGGGGAAACTCCTACAATGAGCAGTTCTTC; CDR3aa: CASSERGNSYNEQFF
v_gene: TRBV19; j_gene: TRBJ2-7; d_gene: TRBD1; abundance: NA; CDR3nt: TGTGCCACCAGACAGGGGACGGAAGAGCAGTACTTC; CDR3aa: CATRQGTEEQYF
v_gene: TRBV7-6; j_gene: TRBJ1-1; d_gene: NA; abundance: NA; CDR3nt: TGTGCCAGCAGCTTAGGTCTGAGGGATACTGAAGCTTTCTTT; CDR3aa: CASSLGLRDTEAFF
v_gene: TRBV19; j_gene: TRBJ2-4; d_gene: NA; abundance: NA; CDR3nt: TGTGCCAGTAGTACCGGACACTTACCCCTAGCCAAAAACATTCAGTACTTC; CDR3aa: CASSTGHLPLAKNIQYF
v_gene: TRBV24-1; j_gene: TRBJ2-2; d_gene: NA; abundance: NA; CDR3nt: TGTGCCACCTCTGGAGGACAGTCTAAAGAGTTCGGGGAGCTGTTTTTT; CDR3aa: CATSGGQSKEFGELFF
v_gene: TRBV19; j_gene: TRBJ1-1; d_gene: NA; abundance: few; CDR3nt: TGTGCCAGTACCTTACTCAGGGGATGGGGCACTGAAGCTTTCTTT; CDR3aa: CASTLLRGWGTEAFF
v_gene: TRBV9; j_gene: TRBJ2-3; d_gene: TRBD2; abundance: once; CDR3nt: TGTGCCAGCAGTGCTACCGGGACTAGCAGTACAGATACGCAGTATTTT; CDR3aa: CASSATGTSSTDTQYF
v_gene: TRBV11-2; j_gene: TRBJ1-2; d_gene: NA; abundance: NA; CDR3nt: TGTGCCAGCAGCTTAGAGGCAGGGCCATTTAGTGGCTACACCTTC; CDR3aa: CASSLEAGPFSGYTF
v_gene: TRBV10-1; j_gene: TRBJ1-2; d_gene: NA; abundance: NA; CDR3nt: TGCGCCAGCACCATACTGTCCGACCCGGTGAGGGTGATATGTTATGGCTACACCTTC; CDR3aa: CASTILSDPVRVICYGYTF
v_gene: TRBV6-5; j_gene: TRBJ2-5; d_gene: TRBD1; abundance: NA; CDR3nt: TGTGCCAGCAGTTACGGTCGGACAGGCCAGACCCAGTACTTC; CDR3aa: CASSYGRTGQTQYF
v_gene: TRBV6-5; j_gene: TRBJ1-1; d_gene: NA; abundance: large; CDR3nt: TGTGCCAGCAGAACCGGTGTGAACACTGAAGCTTTCTTT; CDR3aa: CASRTGVNTEAFF
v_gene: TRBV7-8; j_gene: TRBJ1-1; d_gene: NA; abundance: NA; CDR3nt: TGTGCCAGCAGCTTTAATCCGGGTCTGGGCACTGAAGCTTTCTTT; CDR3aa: CASSFNPGLGTEAFF
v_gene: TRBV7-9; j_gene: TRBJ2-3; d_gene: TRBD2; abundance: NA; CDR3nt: TGTGCCAGCAGCTTAAGCGGGGCTACGCAGTATTTT; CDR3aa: CASSLSGATQYF
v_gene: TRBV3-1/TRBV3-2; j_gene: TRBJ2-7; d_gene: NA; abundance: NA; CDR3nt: TGTGCCAGCAGCCTCCTGGGGACTTCACGCTACGAGCAGTACTTC; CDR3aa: CASSLLGTSRYEQYF
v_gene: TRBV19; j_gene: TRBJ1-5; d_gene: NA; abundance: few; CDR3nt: TGTGCCAGTAGTATAGATCGACAGGATCAGCCCCAGCATTTT; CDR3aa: CASSIDRQDQPQHF
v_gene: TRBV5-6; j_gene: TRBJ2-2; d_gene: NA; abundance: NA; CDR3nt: TGTGCCAGCGGCAGGGTTTATTCCGGGGAGCTGTTTTTT; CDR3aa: CASGRVYSGELFF
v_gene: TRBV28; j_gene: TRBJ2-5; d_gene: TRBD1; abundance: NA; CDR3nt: TGTGCCAGCAGCCCAGGGGGCAGGCAAGAGACCCAGTACTTC; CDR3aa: CASSPGGRQETQYF
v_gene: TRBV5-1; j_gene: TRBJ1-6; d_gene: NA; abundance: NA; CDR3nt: TGCGCCAGCAGCTTGGATAAAACGGGTGATTCACCCCTCCACTTT; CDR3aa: CASSLDKTGDSPLHF
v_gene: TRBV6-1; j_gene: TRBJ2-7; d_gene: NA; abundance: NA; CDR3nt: TGTGCCAGCAGTGACGGTCCAGGGTTCATCTACGAGCAGTACTTC; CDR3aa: CASSDGPGFIYEQYF
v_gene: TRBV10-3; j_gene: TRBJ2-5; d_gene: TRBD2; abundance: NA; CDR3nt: TGTGCCATCAGTGAGTCTGGCGGGAGTGAGACCCAGTACTTC; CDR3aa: CAISESGGSETQYF
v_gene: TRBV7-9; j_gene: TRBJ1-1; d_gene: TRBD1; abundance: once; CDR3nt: TGTGCCAGCAGCCCCCCCGGGACAGGAAAGAACACTGAAGCTTTCTTT; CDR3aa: CASSPPGTGKNTEAFF
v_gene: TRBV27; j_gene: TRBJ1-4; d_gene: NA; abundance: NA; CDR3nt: TGTGCCAGCAGATCCTTCGTCTCCAGGGATAATGAAAAACTGTTTTTT; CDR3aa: CASRSFVSRDNEKLFF
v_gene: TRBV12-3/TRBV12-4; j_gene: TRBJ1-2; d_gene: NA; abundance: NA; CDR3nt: TGTGCCAGCAGTTTGACAGGAAGAACTTACTACACCTTC; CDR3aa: CASSLTGRTYYTF
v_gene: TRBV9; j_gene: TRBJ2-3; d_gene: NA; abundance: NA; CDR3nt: TGTGCCAGCAGCGTAGGGTCTCTAATTGATACGCAGTATTTT; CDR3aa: CASSVGSLIDTQYF